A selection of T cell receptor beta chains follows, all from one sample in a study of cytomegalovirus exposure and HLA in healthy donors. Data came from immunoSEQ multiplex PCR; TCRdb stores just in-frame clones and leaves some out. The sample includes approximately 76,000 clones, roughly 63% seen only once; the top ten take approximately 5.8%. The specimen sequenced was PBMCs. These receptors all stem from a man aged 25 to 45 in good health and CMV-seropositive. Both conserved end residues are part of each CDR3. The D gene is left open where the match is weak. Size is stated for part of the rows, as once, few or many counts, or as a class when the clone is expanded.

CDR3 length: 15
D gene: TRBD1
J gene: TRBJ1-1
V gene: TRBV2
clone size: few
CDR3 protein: CASREQGTRNTEAFF
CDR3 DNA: TGTGCCAGCAGGGAACAGGGGACGAGGAACACTGAAGCTTTCTTT

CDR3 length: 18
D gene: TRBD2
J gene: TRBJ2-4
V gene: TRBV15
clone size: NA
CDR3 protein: CATSRDKTSGNGGNIQYF
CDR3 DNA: TGTGCCACCAGCAGAGATAAAACTAGCGGGAATGGTGGAAACATTCAGTACTTC

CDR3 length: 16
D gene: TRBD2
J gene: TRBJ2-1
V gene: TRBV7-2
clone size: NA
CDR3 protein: CASSPLTSGTYNEQFF
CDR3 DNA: TGTGCCAGCAGCCCCCTGACTAGCGGGACCTACAATGAGCAGTTCTTC

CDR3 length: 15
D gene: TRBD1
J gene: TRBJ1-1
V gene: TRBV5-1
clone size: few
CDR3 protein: CASSLGTGSVTEAFF
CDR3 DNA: TGCGCCAGCAGCCTAGGGACAGGGAGCGTCACTGAAGCTTTCTTT

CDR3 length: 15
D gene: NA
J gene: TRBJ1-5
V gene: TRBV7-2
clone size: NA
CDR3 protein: CASSQRGGGEQPQHF
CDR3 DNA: TGTGCCAGCAGCCAAAGGGGGGGTGGCGAACAGCCCCAGCATTTT

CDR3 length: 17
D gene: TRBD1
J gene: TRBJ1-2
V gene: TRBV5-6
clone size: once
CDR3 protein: CASSIPTGGRGIGGYTF
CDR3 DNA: TGTGCCAGCAGCATCCCCACCGGGGGCAGGGGGATAGGAGGCTACACCTTC

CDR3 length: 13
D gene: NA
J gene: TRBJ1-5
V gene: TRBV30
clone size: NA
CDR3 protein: CAWSVDGNQPQHF
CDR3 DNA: TGTGCCTGGAGTGTAGACGGGAATCAGCCCCAGCATTTT

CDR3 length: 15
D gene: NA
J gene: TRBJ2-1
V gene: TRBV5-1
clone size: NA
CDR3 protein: CASSLVAGTYNEQFF
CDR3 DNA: TGCGCCAGCAGCTTGGTGGCAGGTACCTACAATGAGCAGTTCTTC

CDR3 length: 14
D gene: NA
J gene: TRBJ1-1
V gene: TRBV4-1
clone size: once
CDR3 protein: CASSQEGQNTEAFF
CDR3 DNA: TGCGCCAGCAGCCAAGAAGGACAGAACACTGAAGCTTTCTTT

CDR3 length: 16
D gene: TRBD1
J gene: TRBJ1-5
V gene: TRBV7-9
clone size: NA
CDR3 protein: CASSLGDRGGNQPQHF
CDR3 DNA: TGTGCCAGCAGCTTGGGTGACAGGGGAGGCAATCAGCCCCAGCATTTT

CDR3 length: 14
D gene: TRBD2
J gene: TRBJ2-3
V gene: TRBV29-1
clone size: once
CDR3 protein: CSAVAGGMTDTQYF
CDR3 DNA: TGCAGCGCTGTAGCGGGAGGAATGACAGATACGCAGTATTTT

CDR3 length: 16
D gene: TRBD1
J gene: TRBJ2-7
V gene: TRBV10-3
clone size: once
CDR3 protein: CAISESTRQGSSEQYF
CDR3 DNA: TGTGCCATCAGTGAGTCGACGAGACAGGGTTCCTCCGAGCAGTACTTC

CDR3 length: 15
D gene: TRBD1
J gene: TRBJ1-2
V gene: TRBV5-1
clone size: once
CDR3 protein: CASSLWTGGDYGYTF
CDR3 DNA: TGCGCCAGCAGCCTTTGGACAGGGGGCGACTATGGCTACACCTTC

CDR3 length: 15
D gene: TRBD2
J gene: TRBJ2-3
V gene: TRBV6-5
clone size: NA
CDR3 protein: CASSYAGGPADTQYF
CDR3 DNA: TGTGCCAGCAGTTACGCGGGAGGGCCTGCAGATACGCAGTATTTT

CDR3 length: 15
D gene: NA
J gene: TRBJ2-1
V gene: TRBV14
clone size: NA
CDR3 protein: CASSPTPGSYNEQFF
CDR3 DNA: TGTGCCAGCAGCCCCACGCCGGGGTCCTACAATGAGCAGTTCTTC

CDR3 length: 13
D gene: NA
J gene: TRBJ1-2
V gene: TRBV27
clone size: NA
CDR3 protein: CASSLGGADGYTF
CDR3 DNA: TGTGCCAGCAGTTTGGGAGGGGCGGATGGCTACACCTTC

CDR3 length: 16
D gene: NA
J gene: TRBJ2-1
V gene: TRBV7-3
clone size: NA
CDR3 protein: CASSGEGGGSYNEQFF
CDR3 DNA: TGTGCCAGCAGCGGGGAGGGGGGCGGCTCCTACAATGAGCAGTTCTTC

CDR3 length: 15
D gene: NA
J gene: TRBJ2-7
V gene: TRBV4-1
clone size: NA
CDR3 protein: CASSQDGGTSYEQYF
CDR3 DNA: TGCGCCAGCAGCCAAGACGGCGGGACCTCCTACGAGCAGTACTTC

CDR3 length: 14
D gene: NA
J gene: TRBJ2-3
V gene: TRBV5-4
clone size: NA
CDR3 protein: CASSLKGGSDTQYF
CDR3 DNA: TGTGCCAGCAGCTTGAAGGGAGGTTCAGATACGCAGTATTTT

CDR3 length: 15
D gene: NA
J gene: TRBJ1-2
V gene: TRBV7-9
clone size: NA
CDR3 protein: CASSSTGTLSDGYTF
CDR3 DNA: TGTGCCAGCAGCTCCACCGGGACACTTTCGGATGGCTACACCTTC

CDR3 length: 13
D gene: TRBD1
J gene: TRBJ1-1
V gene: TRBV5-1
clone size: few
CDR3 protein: CASSVSRQGEAFF
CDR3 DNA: TGCGCCAGCAGCGTCTCGCGACAGGGAGAAGCTTTCTTT

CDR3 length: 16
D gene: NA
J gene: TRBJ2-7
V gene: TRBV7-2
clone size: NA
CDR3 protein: CASSLAFEILSYEQYF
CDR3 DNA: TGTGCCAGCAGCTTAGCCTTTGAGATCCTCTCCTACGAGCAGTACTTC

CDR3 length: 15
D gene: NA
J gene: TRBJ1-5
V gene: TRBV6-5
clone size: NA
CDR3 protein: CASSLRGESNQPQHF
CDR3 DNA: TGTGCCAGCAGTCTCAGGGGAGAGAGCAATCAGCCCCAGCATTTT

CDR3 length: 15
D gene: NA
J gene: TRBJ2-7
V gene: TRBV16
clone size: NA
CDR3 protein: CASSQSLGGKYEQYF
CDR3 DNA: TGTGCCAGCAGCCAATCGCTTGGGGGGAAATACGAGCAGTACTTC

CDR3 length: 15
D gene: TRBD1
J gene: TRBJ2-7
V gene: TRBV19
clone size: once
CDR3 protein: CASITSRTGETEQYF
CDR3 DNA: TGTGCCAGTATCACCTCCAGGACAGGGGAAACCGAGCAGTACTTC

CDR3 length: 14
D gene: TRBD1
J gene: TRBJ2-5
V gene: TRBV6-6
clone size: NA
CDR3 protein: CASSEGQALGTQYF
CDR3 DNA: TGTGCCAGCAGTGAGGGACAGGCGCTGGGGACCCAGTACTTC

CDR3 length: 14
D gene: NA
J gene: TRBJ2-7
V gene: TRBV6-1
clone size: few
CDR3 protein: CASIRGRSSYEQYF
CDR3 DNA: TGTGCCAGCATTAGGGGCAGGAGCTCCTACGAGCAGTACTTC

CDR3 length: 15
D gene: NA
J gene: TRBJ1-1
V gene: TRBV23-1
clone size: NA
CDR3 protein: CASSQADQLEAEAFF
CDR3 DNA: TGCGCCAGCAGTCAAGCCGATCAGTTGGAGGCTGAAGCTTTCTTT

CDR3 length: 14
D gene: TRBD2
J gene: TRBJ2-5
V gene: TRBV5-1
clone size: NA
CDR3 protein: CASSLGGSGETQYF
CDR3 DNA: TGCGCCAGCAGCTTGGGCGGGAGCGGGGAGACCCAGTACTTC

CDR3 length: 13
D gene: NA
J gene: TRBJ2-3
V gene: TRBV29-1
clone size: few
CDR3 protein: CSVQGFGTDTQYF
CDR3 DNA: TGCAGCGTCCAGGGGTTTGGTACAGATACGCAGTATTTT

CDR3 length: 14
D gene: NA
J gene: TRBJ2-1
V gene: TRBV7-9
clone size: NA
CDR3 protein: CASSLTLGDNEQFF
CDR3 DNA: TGTGCCAGCAGCTTAACCCTAGGGGACAATGAGCAGTTCTTC

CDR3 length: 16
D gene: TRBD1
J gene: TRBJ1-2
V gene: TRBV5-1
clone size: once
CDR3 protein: CASSLYSGGPFYGYTF
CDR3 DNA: TGCGCCAGCAGCCTATACTCAGGGGGACCCTTCTATGGCTACACCTTC

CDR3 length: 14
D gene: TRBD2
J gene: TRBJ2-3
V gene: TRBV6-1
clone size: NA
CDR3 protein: CASQAGGNTDTQYF
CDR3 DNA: TGTGCCAGCCAGGCGGGAGGAAACACAGATACGCAGTATTTT

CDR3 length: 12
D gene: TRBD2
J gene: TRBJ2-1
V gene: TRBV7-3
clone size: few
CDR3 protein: CASSPLAGSLFF
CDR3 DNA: TGTGCCAGCAGCCCCCTAGCGGGGTCGCTGTTCTTC

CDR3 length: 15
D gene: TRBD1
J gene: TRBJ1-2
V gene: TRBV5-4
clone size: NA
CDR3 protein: CASSLRGTGNYGYTF
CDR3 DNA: TGTGCCAGCAGCTTGAGGGGGACAGGAAACTATGGCTACACCTTC

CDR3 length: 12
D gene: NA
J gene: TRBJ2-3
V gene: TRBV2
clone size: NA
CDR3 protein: CASSLSTDTQYF
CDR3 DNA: TGTGCCAGCAGCCTTAGCACAGATACGCAGTATTTT

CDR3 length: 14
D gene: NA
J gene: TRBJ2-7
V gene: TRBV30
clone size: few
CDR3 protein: CAWEDESHPYEQYF
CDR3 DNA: TGTGCCTGGGAGGATGAGAGCCATCCCTACGAGCAGTACTTC

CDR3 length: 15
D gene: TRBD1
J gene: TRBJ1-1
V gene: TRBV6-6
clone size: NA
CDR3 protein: CASSDRQGTNAEAFF
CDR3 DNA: TGTGCCAGCAGTGACAGACAGGGCACGAACGCTGAAGCTTTCTTT

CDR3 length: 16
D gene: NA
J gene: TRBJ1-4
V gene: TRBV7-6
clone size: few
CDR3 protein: CASSARGGSTNEKLFF
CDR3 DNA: TGTGCCAGCAGCGCACGCGGGGGATCAACTAATGAAAAACTGTTTTTT

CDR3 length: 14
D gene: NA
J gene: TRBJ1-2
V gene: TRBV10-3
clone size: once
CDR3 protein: CATAAGGVDYGYTF
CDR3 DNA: TGTGCCACCGCGGCCGGAGGGGTAGACTATGGCTACACCTTC

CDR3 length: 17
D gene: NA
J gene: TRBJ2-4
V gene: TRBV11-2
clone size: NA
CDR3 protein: CASSPEGRILAKNIQYF
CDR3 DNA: TGTGCCAGCAGCCCGGAGGGTCGCATCCTAGCCAAAAACATTCAGTACTTC

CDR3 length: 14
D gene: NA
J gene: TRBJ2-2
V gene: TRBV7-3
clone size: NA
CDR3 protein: CASSLAANTGELFF
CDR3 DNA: TGTGCCAGCAGCTTAGCGGCAAACACCGGGGAGCTGTTTTTT